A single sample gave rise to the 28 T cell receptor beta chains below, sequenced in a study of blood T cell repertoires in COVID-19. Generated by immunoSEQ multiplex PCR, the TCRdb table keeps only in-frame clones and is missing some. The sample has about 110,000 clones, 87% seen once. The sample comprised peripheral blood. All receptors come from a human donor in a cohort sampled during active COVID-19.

In DNA form, the CDR3 reads TGTGCCACCAGTGATAACTACAGGGGGAATGAGCAGTTCTTC. This encodes CATSDNYRGNEQFF. The rearrangement links TRBV24-1 to TRBJ2-1, with 8 bases lining up with TRBD1. Looked up from germline, CDR1 is KGHDR and CDR2 is SFDVKD. The CDR3 has 14 amino acids. Germline trimming cut 3 bases from V and 7 bases from J; bases unmatched to any gene: 4.

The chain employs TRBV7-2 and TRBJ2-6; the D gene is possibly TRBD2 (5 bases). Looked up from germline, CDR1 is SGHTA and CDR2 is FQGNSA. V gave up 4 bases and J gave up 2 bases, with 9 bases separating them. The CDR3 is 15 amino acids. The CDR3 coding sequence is TGTGCCAGCAGCTCTACTAGTCCTGGGGCCAACGTCCTGACTTTC. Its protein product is CASSSTSPGANVLTF.

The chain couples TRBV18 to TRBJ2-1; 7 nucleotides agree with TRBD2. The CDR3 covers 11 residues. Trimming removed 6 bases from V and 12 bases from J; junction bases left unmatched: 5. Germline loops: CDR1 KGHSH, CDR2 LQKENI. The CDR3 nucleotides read TGTGCCAGCTCCGCGGGAGTGGCGCAGTTCTTC. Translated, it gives CASSAGVAQFF.

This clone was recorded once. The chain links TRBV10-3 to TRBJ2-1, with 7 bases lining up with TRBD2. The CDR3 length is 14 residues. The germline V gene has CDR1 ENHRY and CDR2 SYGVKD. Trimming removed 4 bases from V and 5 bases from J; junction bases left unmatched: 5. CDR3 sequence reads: CAISVRLADNEQFF. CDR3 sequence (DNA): TGTGCCATCAGTGTCCGGCTAGCGGACAATGAGCAGTTCTTC.

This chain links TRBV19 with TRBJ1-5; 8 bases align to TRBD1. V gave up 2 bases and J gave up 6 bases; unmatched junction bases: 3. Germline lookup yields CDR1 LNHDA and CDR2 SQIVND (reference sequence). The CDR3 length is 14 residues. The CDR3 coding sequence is TGTGCCAGTAGTATACGACAGGGGAGTCAGCCCCAGCATTTT. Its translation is CASSIRQGSQPQHF.

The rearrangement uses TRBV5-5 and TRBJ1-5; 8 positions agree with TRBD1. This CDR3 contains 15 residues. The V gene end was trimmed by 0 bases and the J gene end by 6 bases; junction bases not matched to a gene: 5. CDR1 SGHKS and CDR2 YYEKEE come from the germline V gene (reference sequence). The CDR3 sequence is CASSLGQGASQPQHF. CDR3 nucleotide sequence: TGTGCCAGCAGCTTGGGGCAGGGGGCAAGTCAGCCCCAGCATTTT.

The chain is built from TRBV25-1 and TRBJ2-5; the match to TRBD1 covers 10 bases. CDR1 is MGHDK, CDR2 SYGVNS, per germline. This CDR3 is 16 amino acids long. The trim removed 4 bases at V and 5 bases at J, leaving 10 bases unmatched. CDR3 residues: CASSGTLGTGEETQYF. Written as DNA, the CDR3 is TGTGCCAGCAGTGGGACATTGGGGACAGGGGAGGAGACCCAGTACTTC.

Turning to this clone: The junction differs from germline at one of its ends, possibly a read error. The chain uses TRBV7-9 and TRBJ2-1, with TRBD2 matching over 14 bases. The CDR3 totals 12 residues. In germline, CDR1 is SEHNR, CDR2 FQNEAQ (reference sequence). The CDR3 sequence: CASSFEGLAGVF. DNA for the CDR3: TGTGCCAGCAGCTTCGAGGGACTAGCGGGGGTCTTC.

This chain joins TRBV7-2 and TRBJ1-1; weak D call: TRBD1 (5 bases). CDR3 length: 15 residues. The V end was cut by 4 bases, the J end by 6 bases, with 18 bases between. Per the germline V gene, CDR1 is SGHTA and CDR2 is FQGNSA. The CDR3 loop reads CASSSRTQFWAEAFF. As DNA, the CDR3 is TGTGCCAGCAGCTCCAGGACACAGTTCTGGGCTGAAGCTTTCTTT.

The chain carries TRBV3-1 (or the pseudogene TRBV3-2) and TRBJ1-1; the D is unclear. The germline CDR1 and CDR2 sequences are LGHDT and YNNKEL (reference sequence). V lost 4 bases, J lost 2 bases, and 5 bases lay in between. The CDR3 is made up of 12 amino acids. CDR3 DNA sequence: TGTGCCAGCAGCCTGCGCAACACTGAAGCTTTCTTT. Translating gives CASSLRNTEAFF.

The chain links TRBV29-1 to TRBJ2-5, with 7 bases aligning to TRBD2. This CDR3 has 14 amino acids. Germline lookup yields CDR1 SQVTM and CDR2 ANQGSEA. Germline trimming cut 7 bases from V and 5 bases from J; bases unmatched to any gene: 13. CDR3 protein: CSGDPGGSGETQYF. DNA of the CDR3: TGCAGCGGCGACCCGGGCGGGAGTGGGGAGACCCAGTACTTC.

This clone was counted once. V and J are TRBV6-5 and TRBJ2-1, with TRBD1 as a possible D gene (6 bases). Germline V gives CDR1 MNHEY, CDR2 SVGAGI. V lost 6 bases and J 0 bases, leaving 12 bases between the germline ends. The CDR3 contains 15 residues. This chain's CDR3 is CASREDSSSYNEQFF. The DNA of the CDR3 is TGTGCCAGCAGAGAGGACAGCAGCTCCTACAATGAGCAGTTCTTC.

CDR3 loop: CASNGGYYNEQFF. CDR3 in DNA: TGTGCCAGCAACGGCGGTTACTACAATGAGCAGTTCTTC. This chain uses TRBV6-5 with TRBJ2-1; D not resolved. This CDR3 region has 13 residues. Germline V gene data show CDR1 as MNHEY and CDR2 as SVGAGI. The V and J ends lost 7 bases and 3 bases respectively, with 10 bases between them.

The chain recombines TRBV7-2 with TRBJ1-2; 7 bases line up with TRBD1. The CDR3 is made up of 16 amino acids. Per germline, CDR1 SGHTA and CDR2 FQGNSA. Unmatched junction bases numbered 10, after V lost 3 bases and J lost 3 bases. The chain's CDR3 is CASSFGQRQGHYGYTF. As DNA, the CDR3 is TGTGCCAGCAGCTTTGGGCAACGACAGGGTCACTATGGCTACACCTTC.

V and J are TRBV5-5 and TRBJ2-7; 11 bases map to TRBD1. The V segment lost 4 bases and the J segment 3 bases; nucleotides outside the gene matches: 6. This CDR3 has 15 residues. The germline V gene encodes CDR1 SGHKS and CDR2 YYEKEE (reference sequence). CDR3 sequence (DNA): TGTGCCAGCAGCAGGACCGGGACAGGGGGCTACGAGCAGTACTTC. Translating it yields CASSRTGTGGYEQYF.

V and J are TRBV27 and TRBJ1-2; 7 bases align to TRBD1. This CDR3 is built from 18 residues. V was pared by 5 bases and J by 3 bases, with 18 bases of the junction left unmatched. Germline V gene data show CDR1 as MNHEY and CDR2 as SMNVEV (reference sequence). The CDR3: CASSPGGGGVPRDYGYTF. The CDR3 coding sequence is TGTGCCAGCAGTCCCGGAGGAGGGGGCGTGCCGCGCGACTATGGCTACACCTTC.

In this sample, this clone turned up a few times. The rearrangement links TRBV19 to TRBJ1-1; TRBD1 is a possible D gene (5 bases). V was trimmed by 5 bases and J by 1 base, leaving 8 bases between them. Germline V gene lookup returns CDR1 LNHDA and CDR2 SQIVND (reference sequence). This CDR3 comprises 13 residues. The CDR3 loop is CASSWDWNTEAFF. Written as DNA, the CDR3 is TGTGCCAGTAGTTGGGACTGGAACACTGAAGCTTTCTTT.

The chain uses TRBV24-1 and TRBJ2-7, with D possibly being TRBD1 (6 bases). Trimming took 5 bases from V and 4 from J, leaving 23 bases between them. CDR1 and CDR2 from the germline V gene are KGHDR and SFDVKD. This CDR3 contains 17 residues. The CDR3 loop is CATSGFKQGPKHYEQYF. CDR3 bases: TGTGCCACCAGTGGCTTCAAACAGGGCCCCAAACATTACGAGCAGTACTTC.

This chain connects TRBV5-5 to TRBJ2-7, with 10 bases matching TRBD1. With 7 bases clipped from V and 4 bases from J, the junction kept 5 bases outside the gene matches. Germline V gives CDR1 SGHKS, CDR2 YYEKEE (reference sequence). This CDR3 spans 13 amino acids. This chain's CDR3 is CASGWTGGYEQYF. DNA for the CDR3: TGTGCCAGCGGATGGACAGGGGGTTACGAGCAGTACTTC.

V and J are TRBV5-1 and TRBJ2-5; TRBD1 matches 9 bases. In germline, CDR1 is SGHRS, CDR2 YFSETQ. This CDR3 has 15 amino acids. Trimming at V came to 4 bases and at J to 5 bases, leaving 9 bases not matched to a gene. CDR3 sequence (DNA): TGCGCCAGCAGCCTGGGGACAGGGCGGGTCGAGACCCAGTACTTC. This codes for CASSLGTGRVETQYF. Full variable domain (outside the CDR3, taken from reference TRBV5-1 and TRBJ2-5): KAGVTQTPRYLIKTRGQQVTLSCSPISGHRSVSWYQQTPGQGLQFLFEYFSETQRNKGNFPGRFSGRQFSNSRSEMNVSTLELGDSALYLCASSLGTGRVETQYFGPGTRLLVL.

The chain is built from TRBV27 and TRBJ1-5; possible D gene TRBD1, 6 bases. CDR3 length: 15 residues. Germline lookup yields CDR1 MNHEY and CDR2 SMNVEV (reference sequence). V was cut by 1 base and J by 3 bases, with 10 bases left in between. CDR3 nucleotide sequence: TGTGCCAGCAGTTTATGGCCAGGGGCCAATCAGCCCCAGCATTTT. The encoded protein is CASSLWPGANQPQHF.

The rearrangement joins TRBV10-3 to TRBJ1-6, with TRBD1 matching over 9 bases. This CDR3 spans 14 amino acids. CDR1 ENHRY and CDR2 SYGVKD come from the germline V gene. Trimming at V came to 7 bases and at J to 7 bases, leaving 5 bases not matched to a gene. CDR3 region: CAIMRDRDNSPLHF. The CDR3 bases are TGTGCCATCATGAGGGACAGGGACAATTCACCCCTCCACTTT.

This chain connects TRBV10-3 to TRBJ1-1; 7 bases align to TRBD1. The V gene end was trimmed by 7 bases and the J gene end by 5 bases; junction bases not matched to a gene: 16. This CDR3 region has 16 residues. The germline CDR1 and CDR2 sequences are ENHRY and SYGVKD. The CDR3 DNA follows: TGTGCCATCACCCGAGGGGCACAGGGGTCGAGAACTGAAGCTTTCTTT. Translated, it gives CAITRGAQGSRTEAFF.

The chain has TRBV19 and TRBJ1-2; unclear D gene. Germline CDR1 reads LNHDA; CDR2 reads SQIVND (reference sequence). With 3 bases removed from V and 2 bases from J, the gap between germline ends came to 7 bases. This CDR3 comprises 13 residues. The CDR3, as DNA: TGTGCCAGTAGTATCGGTTCGAACTATGGCTACACCTTC. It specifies CASSIGSNYGYTF.

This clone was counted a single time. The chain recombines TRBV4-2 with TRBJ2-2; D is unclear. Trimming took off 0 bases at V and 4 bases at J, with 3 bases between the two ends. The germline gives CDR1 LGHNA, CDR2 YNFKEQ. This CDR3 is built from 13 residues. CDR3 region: CASSQDRTGELFF. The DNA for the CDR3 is TGTGCCAGCAGCCAAGATCGCACCGGGGAGCTGTTTTTT.

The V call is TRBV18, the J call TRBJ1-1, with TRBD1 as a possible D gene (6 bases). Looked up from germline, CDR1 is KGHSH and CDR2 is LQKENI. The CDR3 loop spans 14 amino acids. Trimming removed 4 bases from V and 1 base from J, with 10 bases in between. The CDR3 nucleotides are TGTGCCAGCTCACAACAACAGGGGAACACTGAAGCTTTCTTT. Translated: CASSQQQGNTEAFF.

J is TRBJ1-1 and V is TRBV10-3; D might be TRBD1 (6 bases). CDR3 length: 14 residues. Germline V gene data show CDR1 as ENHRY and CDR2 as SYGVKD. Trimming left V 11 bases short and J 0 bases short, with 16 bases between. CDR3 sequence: CAATIGGVNTEAFF. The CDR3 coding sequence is TGTGCCGCCACCATAGGGGGAGTGAACACTGAAGCTTTCTTT.

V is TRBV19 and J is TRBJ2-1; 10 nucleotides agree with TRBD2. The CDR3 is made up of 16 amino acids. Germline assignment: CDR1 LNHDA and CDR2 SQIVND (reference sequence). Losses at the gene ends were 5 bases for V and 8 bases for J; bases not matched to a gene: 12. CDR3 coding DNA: TGTGCCAGTAGTTTCTATCTAGCGGGGGTACTTGATGAGCAGTTCTTC. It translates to CASSFYLAGVLDEQFF.